This T cell receptor beta chain was found in a study of immune characterization of retroperitoneal liposarcoma. One entry per CDR3 protein results from TCRdb running MiXCR on the PCR reads. Among some 7,700 distinct CDR3 sequences listed, 25% to 35% were seen once. This clonotype came up many times. From germline, CDR1 is SGHTA and CDR2 FQGNSA. This CDR3 region has 14 residues. Sample: blood. This chain uses TRBV7-2 with TRBJ2-1, with 8 nucleotides matching TRBD1. The end of the DNA fits TRBJ2-7 better, so the J call may be wrong. The source of this sequence is a male donor with retroperitoneal liposarcoma. The CDR3 is CASSATGVGDEQYF. The CDR3 coding sequence is TGTGCCAGCAGCGCGACAGGGGTGGGTGACGAGCAGTACTTC.